The T cell receptor beta chain under discussion was sequenced for a study of blood T cell repertoires in COVID-19. Study-wide background: Italy, Spain and the United States were the sources of the convalescent and acute COVID-19 samples. PBMCs, B-cell-depleted T cells, or T cells were the source of the cDNA or gDNA that made up the material.

V gave up 3 bases and J gave up 2 bases; unmatched junction bases: 5. The CDR3 is 16 amino acids. Germline CDR1 and CDR2: SGHKS and YYEKEE (reference sequence). Per the authors' pipeline: Nucleated cell counts were estimated from reference gene primer amplification. Produced via immunoSEQ multiplex PCR; TCRdb's table is partial and in-frame only. V, J and clone size derive from that table, while D and trimming were established from the DNA sequence. The repertoire includes about 140,000 clones, 70% to 90% of them detected once, and roughly 1.4% sits in the top ten. The sequence was obtained from a woman aged 55-75 years with acute or convalescent COVID-19. This rearrangement joins TRBV5-5 to TRBJ1-3; 10 bases line up with TRBD1. Sequences were obtained from peripheral blood. The CDR3 bases are TGTGCCAGCAGCTGGACGACAGGGGGCACTGGAAACACCATATATTTT. It translates to CASSWTTGGTGNTIYF.